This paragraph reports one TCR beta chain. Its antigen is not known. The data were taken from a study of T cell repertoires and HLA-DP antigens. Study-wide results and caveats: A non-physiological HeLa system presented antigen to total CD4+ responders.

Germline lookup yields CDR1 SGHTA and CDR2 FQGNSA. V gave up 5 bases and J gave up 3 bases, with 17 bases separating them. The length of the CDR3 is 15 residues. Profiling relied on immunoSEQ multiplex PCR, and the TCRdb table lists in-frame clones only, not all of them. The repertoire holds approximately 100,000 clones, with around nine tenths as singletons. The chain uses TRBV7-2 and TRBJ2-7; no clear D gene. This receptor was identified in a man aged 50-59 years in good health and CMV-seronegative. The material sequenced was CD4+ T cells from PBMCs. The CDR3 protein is CASSTRTQPGYEQYF. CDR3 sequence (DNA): TGTGCCAGCAGCACCCGGACCCAACCAGGCTACGAGCAGTACTTC.